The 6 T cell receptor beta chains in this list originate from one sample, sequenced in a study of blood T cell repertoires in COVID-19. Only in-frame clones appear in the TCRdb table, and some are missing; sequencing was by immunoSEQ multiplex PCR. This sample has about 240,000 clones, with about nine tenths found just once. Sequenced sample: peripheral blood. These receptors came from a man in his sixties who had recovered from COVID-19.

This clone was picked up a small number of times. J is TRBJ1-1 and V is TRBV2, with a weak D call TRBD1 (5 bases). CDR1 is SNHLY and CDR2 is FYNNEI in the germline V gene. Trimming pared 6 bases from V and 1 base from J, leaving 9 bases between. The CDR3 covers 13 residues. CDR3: CASRGQPNTEAFF. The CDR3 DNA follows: TGTGCCAGCAGAGGACAACCGAACACTGAAGCTTTCTTT.

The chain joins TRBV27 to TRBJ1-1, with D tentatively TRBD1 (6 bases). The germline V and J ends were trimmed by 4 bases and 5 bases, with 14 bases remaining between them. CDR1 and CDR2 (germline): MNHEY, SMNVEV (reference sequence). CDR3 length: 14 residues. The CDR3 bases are TGTGCCAGCAGTTCCAGGGGAGCAGTGACTGAAGCTTTCTTT. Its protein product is CASSSRGAVTEAFF.

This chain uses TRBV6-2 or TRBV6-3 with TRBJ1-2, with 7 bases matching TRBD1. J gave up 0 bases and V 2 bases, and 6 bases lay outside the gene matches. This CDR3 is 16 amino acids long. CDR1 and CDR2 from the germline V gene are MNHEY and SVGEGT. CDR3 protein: CASSYRQGRSNYGYTF. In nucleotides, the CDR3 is TGTGCCAGCAGTTACCGACAGGGAAGGTCTAACTATGGCTACACCTTC.

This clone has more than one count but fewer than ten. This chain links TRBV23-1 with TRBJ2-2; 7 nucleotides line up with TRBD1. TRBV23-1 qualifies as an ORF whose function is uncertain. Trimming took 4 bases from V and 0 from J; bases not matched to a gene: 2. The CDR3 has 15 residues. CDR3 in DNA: TGCGCCAGCAGTCGGGACAGCGCGAACACCGGGGAGCTGTTTTTT. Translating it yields CASSRDSANTGELFF.

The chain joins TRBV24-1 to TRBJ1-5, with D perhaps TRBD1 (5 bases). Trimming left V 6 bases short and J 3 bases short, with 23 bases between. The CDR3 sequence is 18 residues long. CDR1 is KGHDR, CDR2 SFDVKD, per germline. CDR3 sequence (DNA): TGTGCCACCAGTCACCCCCGGACCCCGGGGGGGTCCAATCAGCCCCAGCATTTT. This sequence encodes CATSHPRTPGGSNQPQHF.

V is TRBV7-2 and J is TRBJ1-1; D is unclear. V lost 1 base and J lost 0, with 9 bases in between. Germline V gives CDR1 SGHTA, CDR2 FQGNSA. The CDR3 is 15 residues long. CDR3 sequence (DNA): TGTGCCAGCAGCTTAGTACGAGGAGTGAACACTGAAGCTTTCTTT. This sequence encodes CASSLVRGVNTEAFF.